What follows are 17 T cell receptor beta chains derived from one specimen sequenced in a study of CD8 T cells in Susac syndrome. Reverse transcription of about 0.5 to 1 ug RNA was carried out with random hexamers. Each CDR3 protein is one row after TCRdb ran MiXCR on the immunoSEQ multiplex PCR reads. Of 100,000 to 150,000 distinct CDR3 sequences listed, just under 95% are singletons. The sequenced sample consisted of CD8+ T cells from PBMCs. These receptors all come from a human donor with Susac syndrome.

The chain has TRBV9 and TRBJ2-7, with 12 bases fitting TRBD2. The CDR3 is 16 residues long. Germline CDR1 reads SGDLS; CDR2 reads YYNGEE. The trim removed 4 bases at V and 3 bases at J, leaving 8 bases unmatched. CDR3 sequence reads: CASSPRLAGAYYEQYF. In DNA, the CDR3 is TGTGCCAGCAGCCCAAGACTAGCGGGAGCTTACTACGAGCAGTACTTC.

The rearrangement joins TRBV7-9 to TRBJ2-1; D unresolved. Per germline, CDR1 SEHNR and CDR2 FQNEAQ (reference sequence). This CDR3 contains 12 residues. With 5 bases removed from V and 5 bases from J, the gap between germline ends came to 7 bases. CDR3 in amino acids: CASSPYDNEQFF. In nucleotides, the CDR3 is TGTGCCAGCAGCCCATACGACAATGAGCAGTTCTTC.

The chain has TRBV28 and TRBJ1-1, with a possible D match to TRBD1 (6 bases). The CDR3 extends over 15 amino acids. V was cut by 3 bases and J by 0 bases, with 11 bases left in between. Germline CDR1 reads MDHEN; CDR2 reads SYDVKM. The CDR3 protein is CASSFIGGLNTEAFF. In DNA, the CDR3 is TGTGCCAGCAGTTTTATCGGGGGCCTGAACACTGAAGCTTTCTTT.

The V call is TRBV4-3, the J call TRBJ2-4; D is unresolved. Germline values: CDR1 LGHNA, CDR2 YSLEER. The CDR3 runs to 16 residues. The V end lost 0 bases, the J end lost 0 bases, and 9 bases lay between the germline ends. The CDR3 protein is CASSQDSQLAKNIQYF. CDR3 coding DNA: TGCGCCAGCAGCCAAGATTCACAGCTAGCCAAAAACATTCAGTACTTC.

This chain links TRBV5-1 with TRBJ1-1; no clear D gene. Germline CDR1 and CDR2: SGHRS and YFSETQ. Trimming stripped 4 bases from V and 2 bases from J, with 12 bases between. The CDR3 is 14 residues long. CDR3 region: CASSPGRTNTEAFF. Written as DNA, the CDR3 is TGCGCCAGCAGCCCAGGACGGACCAACACTGAAGCTTTCTTT.

This clonotype was recorded once. V gene TRBV6-2 or TRBV6-3 combines with J gene TRBJ2-7, with 10 bases that match TRBD1. Germline V gives CDR1 MNHEY, CDR2 SVGEGT. V lost 6 bases and J lost 5; bases outside the gene matches: 10. The CDR3 has 15 residues. Here the CDR3 DNA reads TGTGCCAGCAGAACCGGGACAGGGGCCCACGACGAGCAGTACTTC. Translating gives CASRTGTGAHDEQYF.

V and J are TRBV13 and TRBJ1-2; D remains unclear. The length of the CDR3 is 12 residues. CDR1 and CDR2 (germline): PRHDT, FYEKMQ (reference sequence). V was trimmed by 7 bases and J by 0 bases, leaving 6 bases between them. CDR3 DNA: TGTGCCAGCAAAACAACTAACTATGGCTACACCTTC. Amino acid sequence: CASKTTNYGYTF.

This rearrangement joins TRBV29-1 to TRBJ2-1; 10 nucleotides line up with TRBD2. Unmatched junction bases numbered 10, after V lost 4 bases and J lost 4 bases. CDR3 length: 16 amino acids. The germline V gene has CDR1 SQVTM and CDR2 ANQGSEA. Here the CDR3 reads CSVALRTSGAYNEQFF. DNA of the CDR3: TGCAGCGTTGCCTTACGGACTAGCGGCGCTTACAATGAGCAGTTCTTC.

This chain uses TRBV3-1 with TRBJ2-7, with 7 bases lining up with TRBD2. Germline V CDR1 and CDR2: LGHDT, YNNKEL (reference sequence). V was clipped by 1 base and J by 5 bases; unmatched bases: 14. This CDR3 contains 17 residues. In nucleotides, the CDR3 is TGTGCCAGCAGCCAAGGGACTAGGACCGGGATCTTCAACGAGCAGTACTTC. Protein sequence: CASSQGTRTGIFNEQYF.

The gene calls are TRBV7-9 and TRBJ2-7; weak D call: TRBD2 (5 bases). Germline CDR1 is SEHNR and CDR2 is FQNEAQ (reference sequence). V lost 5 bases and J lost 3, with 8 bases in between. This CDR3 region has 12 residues. The CDR3 DNA is TGTGCCAGCAGCCCGGAGGACTACGAGCAGTACTTC. Its translation: CASSPEDYEQYF.

The CDR3 DNA is TGTGCCAGCAGCTTCGGGACAGGGGACTACGAGCAGTACTTC. It yields the protein CASSFGTGDYEQYF. The J gene is TRBJ2-7, the V gene TRBV5-6; 10 bases agree with TRBD1. This CDR3 is built from 14 residues. Trimming cost V 2 bases and J 3 bases; bases outside gene matches: 2. CDR1 is SGHDT and CDR2 is YYEEEE in the germline V gene.

The J gene is TRBJ1-4, the V gene TRBV29-1, with 7 bases fitting TRBD1. Germline values: CDR1 SQVTM, CDR2 ANQGSEA. CDR3 length: 14 residues. J gave up 4 bases and V 7 bases, and 9 bases lay outside the gene matches. The CDR3 coding sequence is TGCAGCGCCGGAGACAGGGCGGGTAATGAAAAACTGTTTTTT. It translates to CSAGDRAGNEKLFF.

V usage is TRBV4-1 and J usage is TRBJ1-1, with a possible D match to TRBD1 (5 bases). V was clipped by 4 bases and J by 2 bases, with 14 bases between them. Per germline, CDR1 MGHRA and CDR2 YSYEKL. This CDR3 spans 15 amino acids. The CDR3 is CASSLLQGGNTEAFF. The CDR3 nucleotides are TGCGCCAGCAGCCTCCTCCAGGGCGGTAACACTGAAGCTTTCTTT.

The V and J genes are TRBV30 and TRBJ1-4; TRBD1 matches at 7 bases. V shed 2 bases and J 8 bases; nucleotides not matched to a gene: 8. CDR1 is GTSNPN, CDR2 SVGIG, per germline (reference sequence). The CDR3 totals 14 residues. The CDR3: CAWSPGGIGEKLFF. The CDR3 DNA reads TGTGCCTGGAGTCCAGGGGGTATTGGGGAAAAACTGTTTTTT.

V is TRBV12-3 or TRBV12-4 and J is TRBJ1-5; a possible D gene is TRBD1 (6 bases). The CDR3 runs 14 residues. Deletions cut 6 bases from V and 4 bases from J, with 13 bases between. The CDR3 sequence is CASSPGVGNQPQHF. The CDR3 nucleotides read TGTGCCAGCAGCCCAGGGGTGGGGAATCAGCCCCAGCATTTT.

J is TRBJ2-7 and V is TRBV7-9, with a tentative D call TRBD1 (5 bases). In germline, CDR1 is SEHNR, CDR2 FQNEAQ (reference sequence). The V end was cut by 5 bases, the J end by 3 bases, with 20 bases between. The CDR3 is 16 residues long. The CDR3: CASSPRRDSQNYEQYF. Written as DNA, the CDR3 is TGTGCCAGCAGCCCCCGCCGCGACAGTCAAAACTACGAGCAGTACTTC. Drawing the rest from reference TRBV7-9 and TRBJ2-7, the complete variable domain is DTGVSQNPRHKITKRGQNVTFRCDPISEHNRLYWYRQTLGQGPEFLTYFQNEAQLEKSRLLSDRFSAERPKGSFSTLEIQRTEQGDSAMYLCASSPRRDSQNYEQYFGPGTRLTVT.

V usage is TRBV6-5 and J usage is TRBJ1-3; D is unclear. Deletions cut 4 bases from V and 0 bases from J, with 13 bases between. The CDR3 is made up of 16 amino acids. Germline-derived CDR1 and CDR2 are MNHEY and SVGAGI. The CDR3 loop is CASSLSPSVSGNTIYF. In DNA, the CDR3 is TGTGCCAGCAGTTTGTCCCCGTCCGTCTCTGGAAACACCATATATTTT.